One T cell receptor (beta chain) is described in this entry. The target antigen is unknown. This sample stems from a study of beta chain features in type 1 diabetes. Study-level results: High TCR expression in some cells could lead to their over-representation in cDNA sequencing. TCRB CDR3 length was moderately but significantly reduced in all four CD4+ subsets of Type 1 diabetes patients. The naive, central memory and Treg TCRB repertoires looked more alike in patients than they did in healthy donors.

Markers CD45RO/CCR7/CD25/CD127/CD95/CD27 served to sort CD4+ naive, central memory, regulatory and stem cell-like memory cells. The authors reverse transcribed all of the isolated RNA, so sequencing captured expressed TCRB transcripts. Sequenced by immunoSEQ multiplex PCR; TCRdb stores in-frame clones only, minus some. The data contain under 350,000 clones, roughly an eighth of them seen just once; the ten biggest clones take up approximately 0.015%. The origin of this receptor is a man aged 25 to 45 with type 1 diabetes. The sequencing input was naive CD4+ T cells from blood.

CDR3 sequence (DNA): TGTGCCAGCAGTGAAGAGGGGGCCGGTACGCAGTATTTT. Translating gives CASSEEGAGTQYF. This chain joins TRBV6-1 and TRBJ2-3; 7 bases fit TRBD1. V dropped 1 base and J dropped 8; count of bases not matched to a gene: 3. This CDR3 is 13 amino acids long. Germline CDR1 reads MNHNS; CDR2 reads SASEGT.